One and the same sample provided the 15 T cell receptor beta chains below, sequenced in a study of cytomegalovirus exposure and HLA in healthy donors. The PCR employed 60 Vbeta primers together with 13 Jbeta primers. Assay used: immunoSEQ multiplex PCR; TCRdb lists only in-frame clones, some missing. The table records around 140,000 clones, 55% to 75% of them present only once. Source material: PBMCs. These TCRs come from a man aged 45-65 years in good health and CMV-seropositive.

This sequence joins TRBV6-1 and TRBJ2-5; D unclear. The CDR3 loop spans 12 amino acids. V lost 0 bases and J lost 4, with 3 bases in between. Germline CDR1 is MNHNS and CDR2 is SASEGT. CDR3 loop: CASSEARETQYF. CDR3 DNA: TGTGCCAGCAGTGAAGCGAGAGAGACCCAGTACTTC.

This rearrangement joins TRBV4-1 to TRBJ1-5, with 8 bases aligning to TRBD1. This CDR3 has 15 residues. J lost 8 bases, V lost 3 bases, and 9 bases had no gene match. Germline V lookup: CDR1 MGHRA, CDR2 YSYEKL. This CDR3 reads CASSQGNPTGEPQHF. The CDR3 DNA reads TGCGCCAGCAGCCAGGGTAACCCGACAGGGGAGCCCCAGCATTTT.

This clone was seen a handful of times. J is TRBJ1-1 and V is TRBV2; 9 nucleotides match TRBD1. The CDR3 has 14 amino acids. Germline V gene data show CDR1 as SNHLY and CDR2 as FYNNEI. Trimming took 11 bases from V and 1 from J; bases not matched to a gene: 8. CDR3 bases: TGTGCCGGCGACAGGGGGTCTGCGAACACTGAAGCTTTCTTT. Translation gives CAGDRGSANTEAFF.

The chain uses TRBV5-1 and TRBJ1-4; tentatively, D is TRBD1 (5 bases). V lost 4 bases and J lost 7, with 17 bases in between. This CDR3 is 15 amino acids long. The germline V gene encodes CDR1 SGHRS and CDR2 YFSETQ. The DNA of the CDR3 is TGCGCCAGCAGCAGGGGTCGCCCCGACGTTGAAAAACTGTTTTTT. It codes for CASSRGRPDVEKLFF.

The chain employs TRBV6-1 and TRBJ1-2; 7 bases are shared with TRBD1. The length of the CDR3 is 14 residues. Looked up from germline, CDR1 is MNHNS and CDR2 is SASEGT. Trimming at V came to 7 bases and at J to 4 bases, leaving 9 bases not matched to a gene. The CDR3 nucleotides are TGTGCCAGCATGAGGACAGGCGTCTCCTATGGCTACACCTTC. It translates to CASMRTGVSYGYTF.

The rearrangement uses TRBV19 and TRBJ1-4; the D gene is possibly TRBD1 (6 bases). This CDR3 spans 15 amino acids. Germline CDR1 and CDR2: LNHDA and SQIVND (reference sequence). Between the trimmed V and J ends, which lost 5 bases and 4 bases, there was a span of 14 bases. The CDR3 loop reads CASSLSRGGNEKLFF. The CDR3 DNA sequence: TGTGCCAGTAGTCTATCCCGAGGGGGTAATGAAAAACTGTTTTTT.

CDR3 sequence reads: CASSTGTGVTDTQYF. The CDR3, as DNA: TGTGCCAGCAGCACCGGGACAGGGGTCACAGATACGCAGTATTTT. The chain links TRBV6-6 to TRBJ2-3; TRBD1 aligns across 10 bases. Losses at the gene ends were 6 bases for V and 2 bases for J; bases not matched to a gene: 5. The CDR3 contains 15 residues. CDR1 and CDR2 from the germline V gene are MNHNY and SVGAGI (reference sequence).

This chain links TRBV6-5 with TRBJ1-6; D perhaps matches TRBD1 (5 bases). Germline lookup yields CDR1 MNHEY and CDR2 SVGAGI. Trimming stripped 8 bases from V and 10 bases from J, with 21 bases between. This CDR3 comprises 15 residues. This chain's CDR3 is CASGSSAGRYSPLHF. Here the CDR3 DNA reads TGTGCCAGCGGGAGTTCGGCAGGGAGGTACTCACCCCTCCACTTT.

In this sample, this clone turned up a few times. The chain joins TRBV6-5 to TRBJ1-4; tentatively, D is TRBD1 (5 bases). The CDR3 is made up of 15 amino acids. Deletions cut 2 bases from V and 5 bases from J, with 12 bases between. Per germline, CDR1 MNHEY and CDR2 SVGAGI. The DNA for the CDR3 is TGTGCCAGCAGTTACGAACGGGGGGGGAATGAAAAACTGTTTTTT. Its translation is CASSYERGGNEKLFF.

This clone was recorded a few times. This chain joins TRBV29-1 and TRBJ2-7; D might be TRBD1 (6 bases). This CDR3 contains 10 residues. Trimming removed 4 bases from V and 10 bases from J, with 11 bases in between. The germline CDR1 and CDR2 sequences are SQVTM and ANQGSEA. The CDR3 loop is CSVGTATQYF. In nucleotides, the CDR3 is TGCAGCGTTGGGACAGCTACCCAGTACTTC.

The CDR3 is CASSHGQSLGEKLFF. Written as DNA, the CDR3 is TGTGCCAGCAGCCACGGACAGAGCTTAGGGGAAAAACTGTTTTTT. The chain employs TRBV11-2 and TRBJ1-4; TRBD1 is a possible D gene (6 bases). V lost 5 bases and J 8 bases, leaving 18 bases between the germline ends. Germline V gene sequence: CDR1 SGHAT, CDR2 FQNNGV. This CDR3 comprises 15 residues.

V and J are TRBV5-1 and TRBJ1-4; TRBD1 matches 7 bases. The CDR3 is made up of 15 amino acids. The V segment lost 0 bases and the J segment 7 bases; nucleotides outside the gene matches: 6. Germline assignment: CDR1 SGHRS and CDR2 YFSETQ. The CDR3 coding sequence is TGCGCCAGCAGCTTGGGACAGGGAAAAGGTGAAAAACTGTTTTTT. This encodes CASSLGQGKGEKLFF.

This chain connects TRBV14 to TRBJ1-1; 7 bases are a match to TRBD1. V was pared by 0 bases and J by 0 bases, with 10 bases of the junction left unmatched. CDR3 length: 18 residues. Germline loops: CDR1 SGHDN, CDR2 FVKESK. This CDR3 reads CASSQDRENRGLNTEAFF. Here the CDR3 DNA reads TGTGCCAGCAGCCAAGACAGAGAGAACAGGGGATTGAACACTGAAGCTTTCTTT.

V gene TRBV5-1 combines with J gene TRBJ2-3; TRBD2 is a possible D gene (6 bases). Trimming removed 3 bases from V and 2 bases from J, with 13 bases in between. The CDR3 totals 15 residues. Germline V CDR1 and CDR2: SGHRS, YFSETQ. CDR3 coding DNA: TGCGCCAGCAGCTCCCGGGACTCTAACACAGATACGCAGTATTTT. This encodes CASSSRDSNTDTQYF.

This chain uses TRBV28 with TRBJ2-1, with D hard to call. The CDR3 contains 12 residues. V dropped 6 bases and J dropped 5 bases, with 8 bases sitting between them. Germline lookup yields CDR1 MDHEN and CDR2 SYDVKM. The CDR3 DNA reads TGTGCCAGCAGGGCCACCCACAATGAGCAGTTCTTC. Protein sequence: CASRATHNEQFF.